These 27 T cell receptor beta chains were sequenced from one sample in a study of blood T cell repertoires in COVID-19. Assay used: immunoSEQ multiplex PCR; TCRdb lists only in-frame clones, some missing. The sample yields under 140,000 clones, less than 85% seen once. The specimen sequenced was peripheral blood. The source is a woman aged 80 or over with acute or convalescent COVID-19.

The chain carries TRBV11-2 and TRBJ2-2; 8 nucleotides agree with TRBD2. Germline V gene lookup returns CDR1 SGHAT and CDR2 FQNNGV. J lost 5 bases, V lost 1 base, and 6 bases had no gene match. The CDR3 has 16 residues. DNA for the CDR3: TGTGCCAGCAGCTTAGTCGGGGGGGACCGGACCGGGGAGCTGTTTTTT. Protein: CASSLVGGDRTGELFF.

The genes are TRBV4-1 and TRBJ1-6; no firm D call. Trimming took off 1 base at V and 2 bases at J, with 9 bases between the two ends. From germline, CDR1 is MGHRA and CDR2 YSYEKL. CDR3 length: 16 residues. This chain's CDR3 is CASSQGTGAYNSPLHF. CDR3 coding DNA: TGCGCCAGCAGCCAAGGAACGGGAGCCTATAATTCACCCCTCCACTTT.

J is TRBJ2-3 and V is TRBV4-3, with D perhaps TRBD1 (6 bases). The CDR3 contains 15 residues. V was shortened by 1 base and J by 0 bases, with 8 bases between the two germline ends. CDR1 LGHNA and CDR2 YSLEER come from the germline V gene. The CDR3 region is CASSQGDKSTDTQYF. CDR3 nucleotides: TGCGCCAGCAGCCAAGGGGACAAAAGCACAGATACGCAGTATTTT.

V gene TRBV30 combines with J gene TRBJ2-7, with a weak D call TRBD2 (5 bases). Germline CDR1 and CDR2: GTSNPN and SVGIG (reference sequence). CDR3 length equals 15 residues. V was trimmed by 8 bases and J by 1 base, leaving 21 bases between them. For the CDR3, the DNA is TGTGCCCAGGACGCACGCGGGCATCCTTCCTACGAGCAGTACTTC. Protein sequence: CAQDARGHPSYEQYF.

The chain recombines TRBV28 with TRBJ2-2; 7 bases agree with TRBD2. Trimming took 7 bases from V and 5 from J; bases not matched to a gene: 4. Germline V gene data show CDR1 as MDHEN and CDR2 as SYDVKM. This CDR3 contains 13 residues. CDR3 nucleotide sequence: TGTGCCAGCAAGGTGGGAGGGACCGGGGAGCTGTTTTTT. It is translated as CASKVGGTGELFF.

V usage is TRBV5-1 and J usage is TRBJ2-7; 12 bases are shared with TRBD1. Germline lookup yields CDR1 SGHRS and CDR2 YFSETQ. Trimming cost V 4 bases and J 6 bases; bases outside gene matches: 8. This CDR3 contains 15 residues. DNA for the CDR3: TGCGCCAGCAGCGAGTTCGGGACAGGGGGCCTCGAGCAGTACTTC. Amino acids: CASSEFGTGGLEQYF.

The V and J genes are TRBV3-1 (or the pseudogene TRBV3-2) and TRBJ2-5; possibly TRBD2 for D (6 bases). The CDR3 covers 13 residues. The V end lost 4 bases, the J end lost 3 bases, and 9 bases lay between the germline ends. Germline values: CDR1 LGHDT, CDR2 YNNKEL (reference sequence). The CDR3 sequence: CASSPWGEETQYF. In nucleotides, the CDR3 is TGTGCCAGCAGCCCATGGGGGGAAGAGACCCAGTACTTC.

The chain joins TRBV5-1 to TRBJ2-1; tentatively, D is TRBD1 (5 bases). CDR3 length equals 15 residues. Per the germline V gene, CDR1 is SGHRS and CDR2 is YFSETQ. Trimming shortened V by 4 bases and J by 1 base, and 12 bases separated the two germline ends. The CDR3 coding sequence is TGCGCCAGCAGCCCGGACATGGGGTCCTACAATGAGCAGTTCTTC. Amino acids: CASSPDMGSYNEQFF.

V usage is TRBV12-3 or TRBV12-4 and J usage is TRBJ1-2; tentative D call: TRBD1 (5 bases). The CDR3 has 13 amino acids. V lost 8 bases, J lost 2 bases, and 12 bases lay in between. The CDR3: CASVGGGNYGYTF. CDR3 DNA sequence: TGTGCCAGCGTGGGCGGGGGGAACTATGGCTACACCTTC.

J is TRBJ2-2 and V is TRBV25-1; 7 nucleotides agree with TRBD1. J gave up 0 bases and V 3 bases, and 4 bases lay outside the gene matches. This CDR3 has 16 residues. The germline gives CDR1 MGHDK, CDR2 SYGVNS. CDR3: CASSDPGQSNTGELFF. Here the CDR3 DNA reads TGTGCCAGCAGTGATCCGGGACAGTCGAACACCGGGGAGCTGTTTTTT.

V is TRBV7-2 and J is TRBJ2-1; 13 bases are shared with TRBD2. From germline, CDR1 is SGHTA and CDR2 FQGNSA. The CDR3 loop spans 16 amino acids. Trimming cost V 5 bases and J 9 bases; bases outside gene matches: 10. DNA of the CDR3: TGTGCCAGCAGCCCATTGGGACTAGCGGGGTTCGTTGAGCAGTTCTTC. Amino acid sequence: CASSPLGLAGFVEQFF.

The CDR3 DNA reads TGTGCCAGCTCATCACTACGCGGTGGGTGGGATGGCTACACCTTC. It encodes CASSSLRGGWDGYTF. The rearrangement uses TRBV18 and TRBJ1-2; unclear D gene. V was clipped by 5 bases and J by 6 bases, with 19 bases between them. Per germline, CDR1 KGHSH and CDR2 LQKENI. The CDR3 covers 15 residues. Variable domain in full (rest from reference TRBV18 and TRBJ1-2): NAGVMQNPRHLVRRRGQEARLRCSPMKGHSHVYWYRQLPEEGLKFMVYLQKENIIDESGMPKERFSAEFPKEGPSILRIQQVVRGDSAAYFCASSSLRGGWDGYTFGSGTRLTVV.

The J gene is TRBJ2-3, the V gene TRBV2; D unclear. The CDR3 covers 14 residues. Looked up from germline, CDR1 is SNHLY and CDR2 is FYNNEI. V was shortened by 4 bases and J by 2 bases, with 10 bases between the two germline ends. The CDR3 protein is CASSAQIPTDTQYF. The CDR3 coding sequence is TGTGCCAGCAGTGCTCAGATTCCCACAGATACGCAGTATTTT.

V is TRBV5-1 and J is TRBJ2-2; 10 nucleotides match TRBD2. Germline V gene lookup returns CDR1 SGHRS and CDR2 YFSETQ. The CDR3 has 15 residues. With V trimmed by 7 bases and J by 2 bases, 5 bases remained unmatched. The CDR3 loop reads CASGRTSGNTGELFF. In DNA form, the CDR3 reads TGCGCCAGCGGAAGGACTAGCGGAAACACCGGGGAGCTGTTTTTT.

The table lists this clone with many counts. The chain is built from TRBV6-5 and TRBJ2-5; 7 bases fit TRBD2. V trimming: 9 bases; J trimming: 1 base; junction bases outside the gene matches: 8. CDR1 is MNHEY and CDR2 is SVGAGI in the germline V gene. This CDR3 contains 14 residues. The CDR3 sequence is CASKRGTAQETQYF. CDR3 DNA sequence: TGTGCCAGTAAGCGGGGAACGGCCCAAGAGACCCAGTACTTC.

V is TRBV6-5 and J is TRBJ1-5, with unresolved D. Germline V lookup: CDR1 MNHEY, CDR2 SVGAGI. V was trimmed by 7 bases and J by 5 bases, leaving 12 bases between them. CDR3 size: 13 residues. In DNA form, the CDR3 reads TGTGCCAGCATCCATCGGTCGGATCAGCCCCAGCATTTT. The encoded protein is CASIHRSDQPQHF.

The rearrangement uses TRBV5-5 and TRBJ2-7; possible D gene TRBD2, 5 bases. The CDR3 length is 15 residues. Trimming removed 2 bases at V and 2 bases at J, with 14 bases between. Germline values: CDR1 SGHKS, CDR2 YYEKEE (reference sequence). In DNA, the CDR3 is TGTGCCAGCAGCTTATTTGTCGGGAAGCCCTACGAGCAGTACTTC. This gives the protein CASSLFVGKPYEQYF.

This clone has more than one count but fewer than ten. The V call is TRBV9, the J call TRBJ2-2; D perhaps matches TRBD1 (5 bases). V dropped 0 bases and J dropped 1 base, with 7 bases sitting between them. This CDR3 spans 15 amino acids. CDR1 and CDR2 from the germline V gene are SGDLS and YYNGEE. The CDR3 is CASSVAQVNTGELFF. As DNA, the CDR3 is TGTGCCAGCAGCGTAGCACAGGTGAACACCGGGGAGCTGTTTTTT.

The rearrangement links TRBV16 to TRBJ1-1; 8 bases are shared with TRBD1. The junction had 6 bases not matched to a gene; V was cut back by 4 bases and J by 5 bases. CDR1 and CDR2 from the germline V gene are KGHSY and FQNENV. The CDR3 loop spans 14 amino acids. CDR3: CASSPMTGVTEAFF. The CDR3 DNA reads TGTGCCAGCAGCCCCATGACAGGGGTGACTGAAGCTTTCTTT.

The chain carries TRBV28 and TRBJ1-4; 10 nucleotides agree with TRBD1. CDR3 size: 14 residues. Germline assignment: CDR1 MDHEN and CDR2 SYDVKM. V shed 7 bases, J shed 7 bases, and the junction held 6 bases outside the gene matches. The chain's CDR3 is CASTTWDRGEKLFF. For the CDR3, the DNA is TGTGCCAGCACCACCTGGGACAGGGGTGAAAAACTGTTTTTT.

The rearrangement joins TRBV10-3 to TRBJ1-1, with D possibly matching TRBD1 (6 bases). The germline V gene has CDR1 ENHRY and CDR2 SYGVKD. V was shortened by 0 bases and J by 0 bases, with 8 bases between the two germline ends. This CDR3 has 15 amino acids. In nucleotides, the CDR3 is TGTGCCATCAGTGAGTCGTACAGGGTGAACACTGAAGCTTTCTTT. Encoded protein: CAISESYRVNTEAFF.

In its sample, this clone was seen once. The chain couples TRBV19 to TRBJ1-2; 7 bases fit TRBD1. Germline lookup yields CDR1 LNHDA and CDR2 SQIVND (reference sequence). V shed 6 bases, J shed 8 bases, and the junction held 9 bases outside the gene matches. The CDR3 runs 13 residues. CDR3 loop: CASRTTGEGGYTF. DNA for the CDR3: TGTGCCAGTAGAACAACAGGGGAAGGCGGCTACACCTTC.

The chain couples TRBV7-8 to TRBJ2-1; D call uncertain. The CDR3 is 14 amino acids. Germline CDR1 reads SGHVS; CDR2 reads FQNEAQ. V was clipped by 5 bases and J by 8 bases, with 16 bases between them. The CDR3 region has the DNA TGTGCCAGCAGCCTTAGTTTAGTTCTCGATGAGCAGTTCTTC. This gives the protein CASSLSLVLDEQFF. The full variable domain, in which reference TRBV7-8 and TRBJ2-1 provide the parts outside the CDR3, is GAGVSQSPRYKVAKRGQDVALRCDPISGHVSLFWYQQALGQGPEFLTYFQNEAQLDKSGLPSDRFFAERPEGSVSTLKIQRTQQEDSAVYLCASSLSLVLDEQFFGPGTRLTVL.

V and J are TRBV28 and TRBJ2-7; the D is unclear. The CDR3 is 12 residues long. Trimming cost V 5 bases and J 4 bases, with 9 bases left between them. Germline V CDR1 and CDR2: MDHEN, SYDVKM. The CDR3 is CASSNSRYEQYF. The CDR3 region has the DNA TGTGCCAGCAGTAACAGTCGTTACGAGCAGTACTTC.

The chain carries TRBV12-5 and TRBJ2-1; 13 bases line up with TRBD2. CDR3 length: 16 residues. V gave up 4 bases and J gave up 7 bases; unmatched junction bases: 7. Germline CDR1 and CDR2: LGHNT and FRNRAP. The CDR3 loop is CASGWTSGSSWNEQFF. The CDR3 DNA is TGTGCTAGTGGTTGGACTAGCGGGAGTTCCTGGAATGAGCAGTTCTTC.

The chain carries TRBV11-3 and TRBJ2-7; TRBD2 matches 12 bases. Germline V CDR1 and CDR2: SGHNT, YENEEA. This CDR3 is 14 amino acids long. Trimming cost V 3 bases and J 3 bases; bases outside gene matches: 0. In DNA form, the CDR3 reads TGTGCCAGCAGCTTGACTAGCGGGGGCTACGAGCAGTACTTC. This gives the protein CASSLTSGGYEQYF.

In this sample, this clone turned up a few times. The rearrangement joins TRBV27 to TRBJ1-2; 7 nucleotides align to TRBD1. Germline CDR1 and CDR2: MNHEY and SMNVEV (reference sequence). CDR3 length equals 14 residues. The V and J ends lost 6 bases and 4 bases, in that order; junction bases with no gene match: 8. The CDR3 DNA sequence: TGTGCCAGCAGGGCCCGAACAGGGGTCTATGGCTACACCTTC. This codes for CASRARTGVYGYTF.